Detailed here is one T cell receptor (beta chain). In the source study's methods: How many nucleated cells were present was estimated from reference gene primer amplification. Profiled with immunoSEQ multiplex PCR; TCRdb holds only in-frame clones, not every one. V, J and clone size reflect that table, while D and trimming were determined from the DNA. The sample has 97,000 or so clones, 78% seen once. This sample was included in a study of blood T cell repertoires in COVID-19. Across the study: From the United States, Italy and Spain came samples of acute and convalescent COVID-19. PBMCs, B-cell-depleted T cells, or T cells were the source of the cDNA or gDNA that made up the material.

CDR1 is LGHDT, CDR2 YNNKEL, per germline (reference sequence). The CDR3 length is 14 residues. Trimming took off 5 bases at V and 5 bases at J, with 14 bases between the two ends. The V and J genes are TRBV3-1 (or the pseudogene TRBV3-2) and TRBJ2-3, with D maybe TRBD1 (6 bases). The sequenced sample consisted of peripheral blood. This sequence was found in a man aged 55 to 70 with active or convalescent COVID-19. The CDR3 DNA reads as TGTGCCAGCAGCTTTACAGGGAAGGGAGATACGCAGTATTTT. Amino acids: CASSFTGKGDTQYF.